This T cell receptor beta chain is drawn from a study of T cells of healthy individuals. MiXCR, applied by TCRdb to the 5' RACE reads, yields one record per CDR3 protein. Seen here are more than 85,000 distinct CDR3 sequences, 15% to 20% observed once, and the top ten hold approximately 5.7%. The CDR3 length is 18 residues. In germline, CDR1 is SGHAT, CDR2 FQDESV (reference sequence). V lost 0 bases and J 4 bases, leaving 19 bases between the germline ends. The chain links TRBV11-1 to TRBJ2-1; either TRBD1 or TRBD2 may fit D (5 bases each). This sequence was found in a human donor in good health. In DNA form, the CDR3 reads TGTGCCAGCAGCTTAGCCTCGGGGTGGGGGTTTGGATACAATGAGCAGTTCTTC. Its protein is CASSLASGWGFGYNEQFF. The complete variable domain, with remaining parts taken from reference TRBV11-1 and TRBJ2-1, reads EAEVAQSPRYKITEKSQAVAFWCDPISGHATLYWYRQILGQGPELLVQFQDESVVDDSQLPKDRFSAERLKGVDSTLKIQPAELGDSAMYLCASSLASGWGFGYNEQFFGPGTRLTVL.